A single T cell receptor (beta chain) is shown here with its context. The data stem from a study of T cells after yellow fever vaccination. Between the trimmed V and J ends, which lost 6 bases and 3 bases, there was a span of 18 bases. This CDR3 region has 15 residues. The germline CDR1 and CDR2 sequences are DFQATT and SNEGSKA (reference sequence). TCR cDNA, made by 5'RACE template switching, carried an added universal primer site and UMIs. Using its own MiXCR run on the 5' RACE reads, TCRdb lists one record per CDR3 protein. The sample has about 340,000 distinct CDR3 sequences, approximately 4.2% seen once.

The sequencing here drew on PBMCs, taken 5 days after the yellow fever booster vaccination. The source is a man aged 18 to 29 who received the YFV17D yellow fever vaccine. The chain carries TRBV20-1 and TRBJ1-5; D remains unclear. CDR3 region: CSAPIIGRVNQPQHF. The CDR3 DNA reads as TGCAGTGCCCCGATTATTGGGAGGGTCAATCAGCCCCAGCATTTT.